This TCR beta chain was identified during a study of shared clonotypes between healthy human individuals. Germline V gene lookup returns CDR1 SGHRS and CDR2 YFSETQ. V shed 4 bases and J shed 3 bases, with 9 bases lying between them. This CDR3 contains 13 residues. Findings and limits, study-wide: The four-donor shared clonotypes exceeded non-shared clonotypes in generation probability, with non-shared ones scoring lower.

As to this clone: Its specificity is unknown.

Original data processing: In the immunoSEQ data, sequences were junction-only and lacked quality scores, so filtering differed. The repertoire was sequenced with immunoSEQ multiplex PCR; TCRdb's copy has only in-frame clones and lacks some. The V and J calls and clone size are taken from that table; D and trimming were inferred from the DNA. The sample includes some 2,000,000 clones, roughly 94% of them seen just once. The rearrangement joins TRBV5-1 to TRBJ2-3, with D hard to call. The sequenced sample consisted of naive CD4+ T cells sorted from blood. Subset here: CD45RA+ positively selected. This sequence was found in a man aged 18 to 29 in good health. The CDR3 sequence is CASSLLVTDTQYF. CDR3 in DNA: TGCGCCAGCAGCCTGCTAGTGACAGATACGCAGTATTTT.